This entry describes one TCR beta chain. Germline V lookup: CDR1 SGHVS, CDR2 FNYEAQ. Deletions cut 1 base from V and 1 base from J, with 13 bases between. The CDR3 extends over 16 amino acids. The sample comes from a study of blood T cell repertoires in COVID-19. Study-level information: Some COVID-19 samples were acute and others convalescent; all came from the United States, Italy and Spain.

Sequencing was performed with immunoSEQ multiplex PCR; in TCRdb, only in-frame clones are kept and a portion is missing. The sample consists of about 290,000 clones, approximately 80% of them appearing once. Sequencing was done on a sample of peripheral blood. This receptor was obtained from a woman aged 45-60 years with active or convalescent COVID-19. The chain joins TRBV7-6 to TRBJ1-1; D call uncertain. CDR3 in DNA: TGTGCCAGCAGCTTAGACCCCGTCCGGGGGAACACTGAAGCTTTCTTT. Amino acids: CASSLDPVRGNTEAFF.